The T cell receptor beta chain under discussion was sequenced for a study of cytomegalovirus exposure and HLA in healthy donors. Study-wide points: The study designated roughly 160 TCR beta chains cytomegalovirus-associated.

PCR employed 60 Vbeta and 13 Jbeta primers. Repertoires were generated with immunoSEQ multiplex PCR, while TCRdb's copy carries only in-frame clones and drops some. The table includes fewer than 250,000 clones, around 83% detected once. A note on this clone: The antigen is unknown.

V was pared by 0 bases and J by 3 bases, with 11 bases between. This CDR3 has 15 residues. Germline V gene sequence: CDR1 SGHNT, CDR2 YYREEE (reference sequence). The genes are TRBV5-4 and TRBJ2-3; D perhaps matches TRBD2 (5 bases). The clonotype originates from a man aged 35 to 55 in good health and CMV-seropositive. The sample was PBMCs. CDR3 bases: TGTGCCAGCAGCTTGGATCCGCGGGTGACAGATACGCAGTATTTT. The encoded protein is CASSLDPRVTDTQYF.